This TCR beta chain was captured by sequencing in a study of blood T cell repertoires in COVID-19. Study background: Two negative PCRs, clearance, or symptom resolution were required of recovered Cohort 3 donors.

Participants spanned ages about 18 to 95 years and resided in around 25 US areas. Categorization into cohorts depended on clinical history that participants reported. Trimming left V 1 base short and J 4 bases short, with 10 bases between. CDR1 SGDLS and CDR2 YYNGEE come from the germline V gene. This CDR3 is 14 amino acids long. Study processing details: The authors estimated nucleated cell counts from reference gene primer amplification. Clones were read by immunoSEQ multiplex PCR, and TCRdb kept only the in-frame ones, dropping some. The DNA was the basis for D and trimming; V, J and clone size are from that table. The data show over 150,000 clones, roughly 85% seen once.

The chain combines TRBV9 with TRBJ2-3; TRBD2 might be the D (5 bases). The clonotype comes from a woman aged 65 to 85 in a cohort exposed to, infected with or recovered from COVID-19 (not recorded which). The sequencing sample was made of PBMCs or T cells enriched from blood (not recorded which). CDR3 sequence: CASSVRVGADTQYF. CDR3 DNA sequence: TGTGCCAGCAGCGTAAGGGTCGGGGCAGATACGCAGTATTTT.